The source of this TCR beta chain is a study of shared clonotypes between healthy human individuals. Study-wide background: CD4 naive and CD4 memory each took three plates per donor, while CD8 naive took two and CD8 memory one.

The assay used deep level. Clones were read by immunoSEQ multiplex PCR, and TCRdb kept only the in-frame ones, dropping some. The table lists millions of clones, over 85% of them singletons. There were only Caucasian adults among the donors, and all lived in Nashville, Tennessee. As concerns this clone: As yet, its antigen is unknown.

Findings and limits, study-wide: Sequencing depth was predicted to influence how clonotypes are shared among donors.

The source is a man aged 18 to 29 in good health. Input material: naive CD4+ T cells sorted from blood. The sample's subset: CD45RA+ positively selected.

CDR3 in DNA: TGTGCCAGTAAACAGGGTGGGTCCTACGAGCAGTACTTC. It translates to CASKQGGSYEQYF. V gene TRBV6-5 combines with J gene TRBJ2-7, with D perhaps TRBD1 (6 bases). The germline V gene encodes CDR1 MNHEY and CDR2 SVGAGI. V lost 9 bases and J lost 1, with 13 bases in between. The CDR3 is 13 amino acids.